Listed below are T cell receptor beta chains from one sample, sequenced in a study of T cell responses to AZD1222 COVID-19 vaccine. This table comes from immunoSEQ multiplex PCR, and its TCRdb copy is limited to in-frame clones, with some not included. This sample has about 110,000 clones, with around 91% found just once. This specimen consisted of peripheral blood, obtained on day 0 of AZD1222 vaccination. These TCRs come from an adult in good health. CDR3s include the opening cysteine and the closing phenylalanine or tryptophan. Each record gives: J gene, D gene, V gene, clone size, CDR3 DNA, CDR3 protein. The D gene is left open where the match is weak. Clone size is shown for a subset of rows, as once, few, many or a class of expanded clone.

TRBJ2-5 - TRBV7-9 - TGTGCCAGCAGCCACTTTGACCACGATGCCCAGTACTTC CASSHFDHDAQYF
TRBJ2-1 TRBD2 TRBV5-4 - TGTGCCAGCAGCCCCAGGACTAGCGGGGGGGGGATGAATGAGCAGTTCTTC CASSPRTSGGGMNEQFF
TRBJ2-1 TRBD2 TRBV7-2 - TGTGCCAGCAGCTCGCCTCCGGGCGGGGGGAGATACAATGAGCAGTTCTTC CASSSPPGGGRYNEQFF
TRBJ1-5 - TRBV4-3 - TGCGCCAGCAGCCAAGACCTGGGGAGGGCCCAGCATTTT CASSQDLGRAQHF
TRBJ2-7 - TRBV7-2 - TGTGCCAGCAGCCCGACCGCCGGCGGCTACGAGCAGTACTTC CASSPTAGGYEQYF
TRBJ1-6 - TRBV2 - TGTGCCAGCAGACTCGAGCGGGGGACTTCACCCCTCCACTTT CASRLERGTSPLHF
TRBJ2-1 - TRBV5-6 - TGTGCCAGCAGTAACGTGGGCGGGACGTACAATGAGCAGTTCTTC CASSNVGGTYNEQFF
TRBJ2-5 TRBD2 TRBV6-2/TRBV6-3 - TGTGCCAGCAGCTGGTCCTTTCCGGGACTAGCGGTGGAGACCCAGTACTTC CASSWSFPGLAVETQYF
TRBJ2-3 - TRBV12-3/TRBV12-4 - TGTGCCAGCAGTTTTATTAAGGGTACGCAGTATTTT CASSFIKGTQYF
TRBJ2-7 TRBD2 TRBV13 - TGTGCCAGCAGCTTAAACGGGGGGGCCCACGAGCAGTACTTC CASSLNGGAHEQYF
TRBJ2-1 - TRBV4-3 - TGCGCCAGCAGCCAAGATACCTCGGGGTGGGCGTACAATGAGCAGTTCTTC CASSQDTSGWAYNEQFF
TRBJ2-1 - TRBV5-1 - TGCGCCAGCAGGGGGTACAGGGATAATGAGCAGTTCTTC CASRGYRDNEQFF
TRBJ2-5 - TRBV19 - TGTGCCAGTAGTATAGGGGGTACAGCTTGGAAGACCCAGTACTTC CASSIGGTAWKTQYF
TRBJ1-4 TRBD1 TRBV7-9 - TGTGCCAGCAGCCCAAGGGGGCCAGTTGAAAAACTGTTTTTT CASSPRGPVEKLFF
TRBJ2-5 TRBD1 TRBV13 - TGTGCCAGCAGCTCCTCCGGGACAGGGTCTGGGGCCCAGTACTTC CASSSSGTGSGAQYF
TRBJ2-5 - TRBV2 - TGTGCCAGCAGTGGTCTCAGAGTGGAGACCCAGTACTTC CASSGLRVETQYF
TRBJ2-5 TRBD2 TRBV18 - TGTGCCAGCTCACCCTTGCAGCGGGGCGTCCAAGAGACCCAGTACTTC CASSPLQRGVQETQYF
TRBJ1-1 TRBD1 TRBV2 - TGTGCCAGCAGCCGGGACAGTCGGGAAGCTTTCTTT CASSRDSREAFF
TRBJ2-1 TRBD2 TRBV30 - TGTGCCTGGACCAGAGGGACTAGCGGGGGGGCCTATGGGAATGAGCAGTTCTTC CAWTRGTSGGAYGNEQFF
TRBJ2-5 TRBD2 TRBV9 - TGTGCCAGCAGCGTAGCTGCACTAGCGGGGATAGAGACCCAGTACTTC CASSVAALAGIETQYF
TRBJ2-7 - TRBV7-8 - TGTGCCAGCAGCTTAGTGTTGGGGTCCGAGCAGTACTTC CASSLVLGSEQYF
TRBJ1-1 - TRBV10-2 once TGCGCCAGCAGTGAGGCCGGGAACACTGAAGCTTTCTTT CASSEAGNTEAFF
TRBJ1-5 TRBD1 TRBV3-1/TRBV3-2 - TGTGCCAGCAGCTCAGGGGGGCAGCCCCAGCATTTT CASSSGGQPQHF
TRBJ1-1 - TRBV2 - TGTGCCAGCAGTGAAACTCGTGAAGCTTTCTTT CASSETREAFF
TRBJ1-5 - TRBV20-1 once TGCAGTGCTAGTAATGGGGTAGGGCGTCAGCCCCAGCATTTT CSASNGVGRQPQHF